A single sample is the source of the 12 T cell receptor beta chains below, sequenced in a study of cytotoxic CD8 clonotypes in ibrutinib-treated CLL. Only in-frame clones appear in the TCRdb table, and some are missing; sequencing was by immunoSEQ multiplex PCR. The sample lists approximately 92,000 clones; approximately 80% were seen once. Sequenced material: PBMCs, taken after 24 months of ibrutinib treatment. All receptors come from a human donor with chronic lymphocytic leukemia.

V and J are TRBV19 and TRBJ1-2; 7 bases fit TRBD1. J lost 6 bases, V lost 6 bases, and 13 bases had no gene match. The CDR3 covers 15 residues. Germline V gene lookup returns CDR1 LNHDA and CDR2 SQIVND (reference sequence). The CDR3: CASRIRQGVVDGYTF. In nucleotides, the CDR3 is TGTGCCAGTAGGATTCGACAGGGTGTTGTTGATGGCTACACCTTC.

This chain joins TRBV4-1 and TRBJ2-1, with unresolved D. The CDR3 sequence is 18 residues long. V lost 0 bases, J lost 4 bases, and 19 bases lay in between. CDR1 and CDR2 (germline): MGHRA, YSYEKL. CDR3 amino acids: CASSQDWPDSFGYNEQFF. CDR3 in DNA: TGCGCCAGCAGCCAAGATTGGCCAGACTCATTTGGGTACAATGAGCAGTTCTTC.

J is TRBJ2-2 and V is TRBV18; 8 bases fit TRBD1. The CDR3 is 15 amino acids. CDR1 and CDR2 (germline): KGHSH, LQKENI. V dropped 3 bases and J dropped 0; count of bases not matched to a gene: 0. The CDR3 DNA reads TGTGCCAGCTCACCGGACAGGGCGAACACCGGGGAGCTGTTTTTT. It yields the protein CASSPDRANTGELFF.

CDR3: CASTDSIGQGSYEQYF. CDR3 nucleotide sequence: TGCGCCAGCACCGATAGTATCGGACAGGGATCCTACGAGCAGTACTTC. V gene TRBV10-2 combines with J gene TRBJ2-7; 8 nucleotides align to TRBD1. V was clipped by 7 bases and J by 1 base; unmatched bases: 12. Germline CDR1 and CDR2: WSHSY and SAAADI. The CDR3 is 16 residues long.

The V and J genes are TRBV21-1 and TRBJ1-5; TRBD1, the table's D call, was not compared with the DNA. TRBV21-1 is marked as a pseudogene. The CDR3 runs 16 residues. CDR3 in DNA: TGTGCCAGCAGCAAATCCTCGTGGGCTCGGTGTCAGCCCCAGCATTTT. Its translation is CASSKSSWARCQPQHF.

This chain connects TRBV28 to TRBJ2-7; D perhaps matches TRBD1 (5 bases). Germline-derived CDR1 and CDR2 are MDHEN and SYDVKM. V was clipped by 5 bases and J by 3 bases, with 8 bases between them. The CDR3 is made up of 12 amino acids. The CDR3 loop is CASSLDSYEQYF. Written as DNA, the CDR3 is TGTGCCAGCAGTCTAGACAGCTACGAGCAGTACTTC.

The rearrangement joins TRBV11-1 to TRBJ1-1; D perhaps matches TRBD1 (5 bases). The V end lost 5 bases, the J end lost 6 bases, and 16 bases lay between the germline ends. CDR1 and CDR2 from the germline V gene are SGHAT and FQDESV (reference sequence). CDR3 length: 14 amino acids. This chain's CDR3 is CASSPPDRFSEAFF. Here the CDR3 DNA reads TGTGCCAGCAGCCCTCCCGACAGATTCTCTGAAGCTTTCTTT.

This clone was detected ten times or more. The chain links TRBV4-1 to TRBJ2-7; D remains ambiguous. The CDR3 sequence is 14 residues long. Trimming stripped 0 bases from V and 3 bases from J, with 9 bases between. CDR1 is MGHRA, CDR2 YSYEKL, per germline. CDR3 in DNA: TGCGCCAGCAGCCAAGATCTAGGGTACTACGAGCAGTACTTC. Protein: CASSQDLGYYEQYF.

The gene calls are TRBV14 and TRBJ1-2, with 7 positions matching TRBD1. The CDR3 consists of 15 residues. V dropped 4 bases and J dropped 4; count of bases not matched to a gene: 9. Germline CDR1 is SGHDN and CDR2 is FVKESK. CDR3 DNA sequence: TGTGCCAGCAGCCTATCGGGACAGTTTTTCTATGGCTACACCTTC. Its translation: CASSLSGQFFYGYTF.

V usage is TRBV5-8 and J usage is TRBJ1-2; 8 bases align to TRBD1. Germline lookup yields CDR1 SGHTS and CDR2 YDEGEE. Losses at the gene ends were 2 bases for V and 0 bases for J; bases not matched to a gene: 9. The CDR3 length is 17 residues. CDR3 sequence reads: CASSFRDRGSTNYGYTF. Here the CDR3 DNA reads TGTGCCAGCAGCTTCCGAGACAGGGGCTCGACTAACTATGGCTACACCTTC.

V and J are TRBV29-1 and TRBJ1-1, with D uncertain. V was pared by 0 bases and J by 8 bases, with 7 bases between. CDR1 SQVTM and CDR2 ANQGSEA come from the germline V gene. The CDR3 length is 11 residues. The CDR3 region is CSVEDVREAFF. In nucleotides, the CDR3 is TGCAGCGTTGAAGATGTGAGAGAAGCTTTCTTT.

The table lists this clone with a count of one. The chain couples TRBV6-5 to TRBJ2-1; no clear D. CDR1 MNHEY and CDR2 SVGAGI come from the germline V gene. Trimming removed 3 bases at V and 4 bases at J, with 7 bases between. The CDR3 covers 13 residues. The CDR3 coding sequence is TGTGCCAGCAGTTATAGGGTTTACAATGAGCAGTTCTTC. Protein: CASSYRVYNEQFF.